Given below is one TCR beta chain in context. The data originate from a study of shared clonotypes between healthy human individuals. CD45RO-negative, CCR7-selected cells formed the naive CD8 fraction, which excluded terminally differentiated effector memory CD45RA+ cells. Replicate sorted-subset PCRs were loaded with 150 to 250 ng DNA, 31,000 or so T cell genomes. Libraries were prepared by immunoSEQ multiplex PCR; TCRdb keeps only in-frame clonotypes and omits some of them. The sample yields roughly 1,800,000 clones, about 95% seen once. Germline CDR1 is SEHNR and CDR2 is FQNEAQ (reference sequence). J was trimmed by 5 bases and V by 2 bases; bases with no gene match: 12. CDR3 length: 17 residues.

The receptor was isolated from a man younger than 30 in good health. The chain has TRBV7-9 and TRBJ2-3, with TRBD2 matching 8 bases. Source material: naive CD8+ T cells sorted from blood. The chain's CDR3 is CASSLPPAGVRGDTQYF. The CDR3 DNA reads as TGTGCCAGCAGCTTACCCCCAGCGGGGGTTAGGGGAGATACGCAGTATTTT.